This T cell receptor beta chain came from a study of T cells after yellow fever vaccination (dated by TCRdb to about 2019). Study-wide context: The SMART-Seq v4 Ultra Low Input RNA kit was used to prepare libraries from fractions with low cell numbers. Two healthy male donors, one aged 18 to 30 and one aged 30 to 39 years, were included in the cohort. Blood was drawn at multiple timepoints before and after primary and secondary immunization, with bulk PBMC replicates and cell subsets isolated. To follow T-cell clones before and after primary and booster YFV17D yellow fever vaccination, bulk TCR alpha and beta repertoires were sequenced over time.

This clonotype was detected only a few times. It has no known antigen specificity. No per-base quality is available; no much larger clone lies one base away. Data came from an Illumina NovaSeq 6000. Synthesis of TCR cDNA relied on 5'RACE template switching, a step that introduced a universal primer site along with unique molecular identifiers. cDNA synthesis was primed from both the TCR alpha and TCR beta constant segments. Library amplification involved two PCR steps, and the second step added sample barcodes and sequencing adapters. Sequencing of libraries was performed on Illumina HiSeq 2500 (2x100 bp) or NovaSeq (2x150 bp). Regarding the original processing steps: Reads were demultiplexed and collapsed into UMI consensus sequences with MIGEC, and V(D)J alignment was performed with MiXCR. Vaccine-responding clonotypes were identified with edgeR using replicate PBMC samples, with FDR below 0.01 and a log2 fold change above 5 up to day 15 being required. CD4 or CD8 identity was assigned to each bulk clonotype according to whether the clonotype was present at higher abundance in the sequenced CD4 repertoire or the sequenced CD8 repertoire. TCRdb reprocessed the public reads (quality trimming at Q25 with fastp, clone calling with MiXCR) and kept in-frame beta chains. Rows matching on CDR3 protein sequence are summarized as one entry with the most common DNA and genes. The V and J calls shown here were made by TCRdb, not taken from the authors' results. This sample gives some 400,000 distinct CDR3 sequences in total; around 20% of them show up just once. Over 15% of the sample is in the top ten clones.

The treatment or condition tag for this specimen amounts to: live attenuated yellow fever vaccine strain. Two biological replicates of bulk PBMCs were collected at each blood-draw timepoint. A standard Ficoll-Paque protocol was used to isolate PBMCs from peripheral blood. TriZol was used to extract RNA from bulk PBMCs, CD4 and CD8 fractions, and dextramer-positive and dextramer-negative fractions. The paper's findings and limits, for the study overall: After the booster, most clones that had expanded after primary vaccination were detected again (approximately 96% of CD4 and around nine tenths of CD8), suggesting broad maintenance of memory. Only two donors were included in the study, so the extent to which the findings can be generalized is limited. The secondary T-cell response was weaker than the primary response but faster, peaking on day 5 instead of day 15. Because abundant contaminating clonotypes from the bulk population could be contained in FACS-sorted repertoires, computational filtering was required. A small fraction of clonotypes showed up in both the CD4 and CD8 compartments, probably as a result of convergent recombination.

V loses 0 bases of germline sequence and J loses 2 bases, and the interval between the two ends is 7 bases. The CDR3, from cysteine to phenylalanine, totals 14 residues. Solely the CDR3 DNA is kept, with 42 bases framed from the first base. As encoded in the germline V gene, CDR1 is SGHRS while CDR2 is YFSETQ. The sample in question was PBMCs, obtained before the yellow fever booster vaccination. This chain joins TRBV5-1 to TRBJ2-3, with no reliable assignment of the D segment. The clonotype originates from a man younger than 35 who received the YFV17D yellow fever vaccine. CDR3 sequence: CASSLGSLTDTQYF. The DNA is TGCGCCAGCAGCTTGGGCAGCCTCACAGATACGCAGTATTTT.